Below, 29 T cell receptor beta chains from the same sample are listed, as sequenced in a study of Graves' ophthalmopathy and Graves' hyperthyroidism (dated by TCRdb to the late 2010s). The data were produced on an Illumina HiSeq 2000. TCR beta CDR3 regions were amplified from RNA transcripts for repertoire sequencing. The first round was an RT-PCR using HTBI primers with the Qiagen OneStep RT-PCR kit, and this first round was followed by a second-round multiplex PCR, then size selection and purification. Through fastp at Q25 and MiXCR, TCRdb rebuilt clones from the public reads, retaining in-frame beta chains. Identical CDR3 protein sequences are pooled into one entry, listed with their most common genes and DNA. Across this sample there are over a million distinct CDR3 sequences, with about two fifths seen only once. In total, the top ten clones hold 11% of the sample. The sequencing sample was made of peripheral blood or thyroid tissue (not recorded which). These receptors were obtained from an adult man with Graves' hyperthyroidism.

In this sample, this clonotype turned up many times. The genes are TRBV7-9 and TRBJ1-2; 7 positions agree with TRBD1. CDR3 size: 18 residues. Germline lookup yields CDR1 SEHNR and CDR2 FQNEAQ (reference sequence). V shed 0 bases and J 1 base; nucleotides not matched to a gene: 11. CDR3 coding DNA: TGTGCCAGCAGCTTAGCTGGTTTGGGCACAGGGGATAACTATGGCTACACCTTC. It codes for CASSLAGLGTGDNYGYTF.

Remarks on this clonotype: A much larger clone lies a single base off, so this may be a read error. The CDR3 protein is CTSRWGRSGTGHSPLHF. Written as DNA, the CDR3 is TGTACCAGTAGATGGGGTAGGTCCGGGACAGGTCATTCACCCCTCCACTTT. The chain uses TRBV7-2 and TRBJ1-6; 8 nucleotides line up with TRBD1. The CDR3 extends over 17 amino acids. Per germline, CDR1 SGHTA and CDR2 FQGNSA. J gave up 8 bases and V 9 bases, and 18 bases lay outside the gene matches.

Only a few counts were recorded for this clonotype. A much larger clone sits a single nucleotide away, making a read error possible. The chain combines TRBV20-1 with TRBJ2-5, with a weak D call TRBD1 (5 bases). There are 11 residues in the CDR3. V was pared by 7 bases and J by 5 bases, with 11 bases between. CDR1 and CDR2 from the germline V gene are DFQATT and SNEGSKA (reference sequence). CDR3 loop: CSVRGVETQYF. CDR3 nucleotide sequence: TGCAGTGTAAGGGGCGTGGAGACCCAGTACTTC.

The chain links TRBV15 to TRBJ1-5; tentatively, D is TRBD1 (5 bases). The germline V gene encodes CDR1 LNHNV and CDR2 YYDKDF (reference sequence). Trimming removed 5 bases at V and 14 bases at J, with 13 bases between. The CDR3 consists of 11 residues. The CDR3 nucleotides read TGTGCCACCAGCCGCGCCGGGGGGGAGCATTTT. It yields the protein CATSRAGGEHF.

There are many counts of this clonotype. The chain is built from TRBV7-9 and TRBJ2-7; weak D call: TRBD1 (6 bases). The CDR3 has 15 amino acids. The germline CDR1 and CDR2 sequences are SEHNR and FQNEAQ (reference sequence). V was trimmed by 1 base and J by 1 base, leaving 11 bases between them. The CDR3 here is CASSLVAGASYEQYF. The CDR3 DNA is TGTGCCAGCAGCTTAGTAGCAGGGGCGTCCTACGAGCAGTACTTC.

Comment on this clonotype: A single base separates this from a much larger clone, so it may be a read error. CDR3 in amino acids: CASSNRVAGAFF. CDR3 bases: TGTGCCTCCAGCAACAGGGTGGCCGGGGCTTTCTTT. The rearrangement uses TRBV19 and TRBJ1-1; weak D call: TRBD1 (6 bases). Trimming took off 11 bases at V and 11 bases at J, with 21 bases between the two ends. The germline gives CDR1 LNHDA, CDR2 SQIVND (reference sequence). The CDR3 is 12 amino acids.

The chain joins TRBV2 to TRBJ1-5; D call uncertain. The CDR3 loop spans 17 amino acids. Germline loops: CDR1 SNHLY, CDR2 FYNNEI. Deletions cut 4 bases from V and 0 bases from J, with 16 bases between. CDR3 DNA: TGTGCCAGCAGTGCCCCCACGGGTTTGAGTAGCAATCAGCCCCAGCATTTT. Its translation is CASSAPTGLSSNQPQHF.

This chain uses TRBV7-2 with TRBJ2-5, with D perhaps being TRBD1 or TRBD2 (5 bases each). This CDR3 spans 16 amino acids. The V and J ends lost 1 base and 5 bases respectively, with 17 bases between them. Germline values: CDR1 SGHTA, CDR2 FQGNSA. Here the CDR3 DNA reads TGTGCCAGCAGCTTAGAAATCCGCCGGGGCCTTGAGACCCAGTACTTC. As protein: CASSLEIRRGLETQYF.

There are a few counts of this clonotype. The V and J genes are TRBV7-2 and TRBJ1-5, with 10 bases aligning to TRBD1. CDR1 is SGHTA, CDR2 FQGNSA, per germline. This CDR3 has 16 residues. Losses at the gene ends were 5 bases for V and 5 bases for J; bases not matched to a gene: 9. The CDR3 nucleotides are TGTGCCAGCAGCCCCCACGGGACAGGGGCGTATCAGCCCCAGCATTTT. Translated: CASSPHGTGAYQPQHF.

This clonotype has a count of ten or more. The chain uses TRBV7-8 and TRBJ2-7, with TRBD1 identical over 7 bases. With V trimmed by 5 bases and J by 6 bases, 10 bases remained unmatched. The CDR3 spans 14 residues. Germline V gives CDR1 SGHVS, CDR2 FQNEAQ. For the CDR3, the DNA is TGTGCCAGCAGCGTTGACAGGGCGAACGGCGAGCAGTACTTC. Residues: CASSVDRANGEQYF.

The chain is built from TRBV14 and TRBJ2-7; D gene unclear. Trimming removed 2 bases at V and 4 bases at J, with 6 bases between. Germline CDR1 reads SGHDN; CDR2 reads FVKESK. The CDR3 spans 12 residues. The CDR3 coding sequence is TGTGCCAGCAGCCAACAGACTTACGAGCAGTACTTC. Protein product: CASSQQTYEQYF.

J is TRBJ2-7 and V is TRBV4-3; 9 bases line up with TRBD1. The CDR3 runs to 17 residues. The germline V gene encodes CDR1 LGHNA and CDR2 YSLEER. The junction had 9 bases not matched to a gene; V was cut back by 0 bases and J by 3 bases. The CDR3 sequence: CASSQDIRTGQGYEQYF. In DNA, the CDR3 is TGCGCCAGCAGCCAAGATATAAGGACGGGACAGGGCTACGAGCAGTACTTC.

This sequence joins TRBV7-2 and TRBJ1-5; TRBD1 might be the D (5 bases). V was pared by 1 base and J by 11 bases, with 15 bases between. CDR3 length: 14 amino acids. CDR1 SGHTA and CDR2 FQGNSA come from the germline V gene. CDR3 in amino acids: CASSLGGPGTTQHF. For the CDR3, the DNA is TGTGCCAGCAGCTTAGGGGGACCGGGGACTACCCAGCATTTT. The variable domain in full, completed from reference TRBV7-2 and TRBJ1-5, reads GAGVSQSPSNKVTEKGKDVELRCDPISGHTALYWYRQSLGQGLEFLIYFQGNSAPDKSGLPSDRFSAERTGGSVSTLTIQRTQQEDSAVYLCASSLGGPGTTQHFGDGTRLSIL.

There are many counts of this clonotype. The chain employs TRBV5-8 and TRBJ2-7; D call uncertain. The V gene's germline CDR1 is SGHTS and CDR2 YDEGEE. V lost 2 bases and J 0 bases, leaving 9 bases between the germline ends. The CDR3 loop spans 14 amino acids. This CDR3 is CASSLLLHSYEQYF. The CDR3 region has the DNA TGTGCCAGCAGCTTATTATTGCACTCCTACGAGCAGTACTTC.

The table lists this clonotype with a few counts. CDR3 sequence reads: CASRHGLAGAPGELFF. As DNA, the CDR3 is TGTGCCAGCAGGCATGGACTAGCGGGGGCCCCCGGGGAGCTGTTTTTT. The chain has TRBV11-2 and TRBJ2-2; TRBD2 matches 13 bases. The CDR3 is 16 residues long. V trimming: 6 bases; J trimming: 6 bases; junction bases outside the gene matches: 7. Per germline, CDR1 SGHAT and CDR2 FQNNGV.

This clonotype showed up just a few times. The rearrangement joins TRBV20-1 to TRBJ1-5; weak D call: TRBD1 (6 bases). Trimming cost V 0 bases and J 2 bases, with 11 bases left between them. The CDR3 covers 15 residues. Germline V gene sequence: CDR1 DFQATT, CDR2 SNEGSKA (reference sequence). As DNA, the CDR3 is TGCAGTGCTAGAGATCAGGGGTGGGGCAATCAGCCCCAGCATTTT. Translation gives CSARDQGWGNQPQHF.

This clonotype was counted at least ten times. The chain employs TRBV7-2 and TRBJ1-5; D is unclear. With 4 bases removed from V and 7 bases from J, the gap between germline ends came to 14 bases. This CDR3 is 14 amino acids long. Germline assignment: CDR1 SGHTA and CDR2 FQGNSA. CDR3 loop: CASSSQLVPQPQHF. In nucleotides, the CDR3 is TGTGCCAGCAGCTCCCAACTAGTGCCCCAGCCCCAGCATTTT.

This chain uses TRBV7-8 with TRBJ2-7, with TRBD1 matching over 7 bases. Germline V gene sequence: CDR1 SGHVS, CDR2 FQNEAQ. This CDR3 has 16 amino acids. The junction had 17 bases not matched to a gene; V was cut back by 5 bases and J by 7 bases. This CDR3 reads CASSVQQGLSANEQYF. CDR3 DNA: TGTGCCAGCAGCGTCCAACAGGGGCTCTCTGCGAATGAGCAGTACTTC.

Comment on this clonotype: This could be a read error, since a much larger clone is one nucleotide away. The chain joins TRBV7-9 to TRBJ2-5, with 7 nucleotides matching TRBD2. The assigned J gene may be wrong: the sequence end matches TRBJ2-1 better. CDR1 is SEHNR and CDR2 is FQNEAQ in the germline V gene (reference sequence). This CDR3 spans 16 amino acids. CDR3 protein: CASSPQRERGKETQFF. The CDR3 bases are TGTGCCAGCAGCCCTCAGCGGGAAAGGGGAAAAGAGACCCAGTTCTTC.

In its sample, this clonotype was seen once. The V call is TRBV7-2, the J call TRBJ1-6; TRBD1 is a possible D gene (5 bases). Trimming shortened V by 1 base and J by 8 bases, and 18 bases separated the two germline ends. Germline CDR1 SGHTA, CDR2 FQGNSA. The CDR3 is 17 amino acids. CDR3 protein: CASSLGVGGLTDSPLHF. CDR3 DNA: TGTGCCAGCAGCTTAGGTGTCGGGGGGTTAACGGATTCACCCCTCCACTTT.

A word on this clonotype: Since no conserved phenylalanine or tryptophan closes the CDR3, a read error is the likely cause. The chain couples TRBV20-1 to TRBJ1-1; the D gene is possibly TRBD1 (5 bases). Germline V CDR1 and CDR2: DFQATT, SNEGSKA (reference sequence). The CDR3 length is 14 residues. The V and J ends lost 6 bases and 5 bases respectively, with 19 bases between them. The CDR3: CSARVLGDETEAFV. CDR3 nucleotide sequence: TGCAGTGCCCGGGTGTTGGGGGATGAGACTGAAGCTTTCGTT.

V and J are TRBV30 and TRBJ1-1; D is undetermined. The CDR3 loop spans 12 amino acids. Trimming stripped 2 bases from V and 1 base from J, with 5 bases between. Germline CDR1 is GTSNPN and CDR2 is SVGIG (reference sequence). The CDR3 loop reads CAWSFGNTEAFF. DNA for the CDR3: TGTGCCTGGAGTTTTGGGAACACTGAAGCTTTCTTT.

Worth noting for this clonotype: The junction differs from germline at one of its ends, possibly a read error. The CDR3 is CASSLLTGQETQHF. The CDR3 nucleotides read TGTGCCAGCAGTTTATTGACAGGGCAAGAGACCCAGCACTTC. V is TRBV24-1 and J is TRBJ2-5; 7 nucleotides line up with TRBD1. The CDR3 runs to 14 residues. CDR1 is KGHDR and CDR2 is SFDVKD in the germline V gene.

The rearrangement links TRBV12-3 or TRBV12-4 to TRBJ2-2; 11 bases are a match to TRBD2. The CDR3 covers 15 residues. V gave up 6 bases and J gave up 6 bases; unmatched junction bases: 6. DNA of the CDR3: TGTGCCAGCAGGTTACTAGCGGGAGTCGCCGGGGAGCTGTTTTTT. Its protein product is CASRLLAGVAGELFF.

As to this clonotype: Just one base apart from a much larger clone, this may be a read error. CDR3 loop: CASSLADHRANTGELFF. CDR3 nucleotides: TGCGCCAGCAGCTTGGCCGATCACAGGGCCAACACCGGGGAGCTGTTTTTT. The chain combines TRBV5-1 with TRBJ2-2; D might be TRBD1 (6 bases). V shed 0 bases and J shed 2 bases, with 14 bases lying between them. The CDR3 runs 17 residues. CDR1 and CDR2 (germline): SGHRS, YFSETQ.

Concerning this clonotype: The junction departs from the called germline gene at one end, perhaps through a read error. V gene TRBV12-3 or TRBV12-4 combines with J gene TRBJ1-2; D ambiguous. The length of the CDR3 is 14 residues. CDR3 bases: TGTGCTAGTGGTCGCACCGACCCCAACTATGGCTACGCCTTC. This sequence encodes CASGRTDPNYGYAF.

Ten or more counts support this clonotype. J is TRBJ1-1 and V is TRBV29-1; D call uncertain. Germline V gene data show CDR1 as SQVTM and CDR2 as ANQGSEA. Trimming removed 1 base at V and 0 bases at J, with 9 bases between. The CDR3 totals 14 residues. CDR3: CSVEGQRVNTEAFF. The CDR3, as DNA: TGCAGCGTTGAAGGACAAAGGGTGAACACTGAAGCTTTCTTT.

In this sample, this clonotype turned up many times. The junction departs from the called germline gene at one end, perhaps through a read error. The chain combines TRBV7-9 with TRBJ2-7; 12 positions match TRBD1. CDR3 size: 14 residues. Germline CDR1 reads SEHNR; CDR2 reads FQNEAQ (reference sequence). The DNA for the CDR3 is TGCGCCAGCAGCTTGGGACAGGGGGCCCACGAGCAGTACTTC. As protein: CASSLGQGAHEQYF.

This clonotype was counted between two and nine times. The chain combines TRBV14 with TRBJ2-7; D is perhaps TRBD1 (6 bases). CDR1 is SGHDN, CDR2 FVKESK, per germline. The V end was cut by 2 bases, the J end by 2 bases, with 13 bases between. The CDR3 loop spans 15 amino acids. The CDR3 loop reads CASSQNRVGAYEQYF. CDR3 sequence (DNA): TGTGCCAGCAGCCAAAACAGGGTTGGAGCCTACGAGCAGTACTTC.